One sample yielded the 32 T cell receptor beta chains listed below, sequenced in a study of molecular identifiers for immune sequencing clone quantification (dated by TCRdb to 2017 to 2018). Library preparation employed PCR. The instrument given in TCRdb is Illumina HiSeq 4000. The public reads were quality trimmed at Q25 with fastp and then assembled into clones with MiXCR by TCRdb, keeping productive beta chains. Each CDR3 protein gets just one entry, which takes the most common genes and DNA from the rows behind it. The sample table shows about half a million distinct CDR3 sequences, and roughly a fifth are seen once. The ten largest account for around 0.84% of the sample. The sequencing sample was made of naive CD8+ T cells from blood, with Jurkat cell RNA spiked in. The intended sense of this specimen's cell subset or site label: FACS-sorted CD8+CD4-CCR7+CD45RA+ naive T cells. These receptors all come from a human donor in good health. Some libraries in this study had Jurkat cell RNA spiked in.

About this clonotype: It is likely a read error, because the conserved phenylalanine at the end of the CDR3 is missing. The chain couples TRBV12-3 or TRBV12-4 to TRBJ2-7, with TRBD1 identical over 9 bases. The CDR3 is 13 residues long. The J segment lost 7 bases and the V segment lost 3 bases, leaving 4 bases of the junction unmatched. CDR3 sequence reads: CASSLGTGREQYL. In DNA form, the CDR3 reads TGTGCCAGCAGTTTGGGGACAGGGCGGGAGCAGTACCTC.

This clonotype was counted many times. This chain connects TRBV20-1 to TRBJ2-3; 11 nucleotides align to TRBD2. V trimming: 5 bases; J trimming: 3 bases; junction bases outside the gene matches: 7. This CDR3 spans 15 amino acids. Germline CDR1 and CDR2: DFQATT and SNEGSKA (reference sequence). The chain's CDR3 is CSAETSGVGTDTQYF. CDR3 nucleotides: TGCAGTGCTGAGACTAGCGGGGTGGGTACAGATACGCAGTATTTT.

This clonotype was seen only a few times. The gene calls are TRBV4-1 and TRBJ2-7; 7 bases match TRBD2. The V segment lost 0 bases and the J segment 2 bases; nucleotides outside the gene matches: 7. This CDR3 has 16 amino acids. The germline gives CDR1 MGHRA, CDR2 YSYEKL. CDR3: CASSQDRAGITYEQYF. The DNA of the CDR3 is TGCGCCAGCAGCCAAGATAGAGCGGGAATTACCTACGAGCAGTACTTC.

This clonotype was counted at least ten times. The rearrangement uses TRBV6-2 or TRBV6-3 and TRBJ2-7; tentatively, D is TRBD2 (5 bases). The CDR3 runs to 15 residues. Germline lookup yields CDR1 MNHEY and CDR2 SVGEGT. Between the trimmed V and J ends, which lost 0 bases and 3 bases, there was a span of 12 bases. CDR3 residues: CASSYSGVRSYEQYF. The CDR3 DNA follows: TGTGCCAGCAGTTACTCCGGGGTTAGGAGCTACGAGCAGTACTTC.

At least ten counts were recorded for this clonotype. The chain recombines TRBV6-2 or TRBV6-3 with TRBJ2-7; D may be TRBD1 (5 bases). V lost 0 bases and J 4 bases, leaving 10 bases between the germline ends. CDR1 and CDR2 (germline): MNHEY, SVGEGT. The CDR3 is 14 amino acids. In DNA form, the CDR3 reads TGTGCCAGCAGTTACTCGACAGCCGGGTACGAGCAGTACTTC. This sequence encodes CASSYSTAGYEQYF.

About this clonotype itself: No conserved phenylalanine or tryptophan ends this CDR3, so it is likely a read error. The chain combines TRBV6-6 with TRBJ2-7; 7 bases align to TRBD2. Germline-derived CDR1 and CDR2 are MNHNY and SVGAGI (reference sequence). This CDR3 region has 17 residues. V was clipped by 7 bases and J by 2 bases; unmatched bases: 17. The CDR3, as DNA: TGTGCCAGCACCCCCGACCGTCGGGACTACGTTACCTACGAGCAGTACCTC. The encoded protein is CASTPDRRDYVTYEQYL.

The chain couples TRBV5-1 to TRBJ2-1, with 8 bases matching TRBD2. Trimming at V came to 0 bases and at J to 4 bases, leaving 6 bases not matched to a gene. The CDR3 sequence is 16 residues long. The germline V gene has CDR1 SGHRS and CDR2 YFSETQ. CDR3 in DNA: TGCGCCAGCAGCTTGGTTGCTGCGGGAGGTTACAATGAGCAGTTCTTC. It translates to CASSLVAAGGYNEQFF.

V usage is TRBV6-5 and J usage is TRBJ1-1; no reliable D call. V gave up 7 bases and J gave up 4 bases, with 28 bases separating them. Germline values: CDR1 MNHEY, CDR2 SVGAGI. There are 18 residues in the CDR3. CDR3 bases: TGTGCCAGCAAGGAGAGACTTGGAGGACGAGGGCCGAGCACTGAAGCTTTCTTT. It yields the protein CASKERLGGRGPSTEAFF.

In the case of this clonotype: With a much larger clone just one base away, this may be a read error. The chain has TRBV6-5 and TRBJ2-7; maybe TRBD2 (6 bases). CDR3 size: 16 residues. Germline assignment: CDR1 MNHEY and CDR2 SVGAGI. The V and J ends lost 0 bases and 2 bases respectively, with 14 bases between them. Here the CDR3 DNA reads TGTGCCAGCAGTTACTCGAATGTATCGGGGGCCTACGAGCAGTACTTC. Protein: CASSYSNVSGAYEQYF.

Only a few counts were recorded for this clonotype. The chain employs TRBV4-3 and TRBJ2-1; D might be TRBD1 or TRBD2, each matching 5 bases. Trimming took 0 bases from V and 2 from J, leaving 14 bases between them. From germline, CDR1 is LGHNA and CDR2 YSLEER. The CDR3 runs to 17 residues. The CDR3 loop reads CASSQDLRQGAYNEQFF. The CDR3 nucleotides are TGCGCCAGCAGCCAAGATCTAAGGCAGGGAGCCTACAATGAGCAGTTCTTC.

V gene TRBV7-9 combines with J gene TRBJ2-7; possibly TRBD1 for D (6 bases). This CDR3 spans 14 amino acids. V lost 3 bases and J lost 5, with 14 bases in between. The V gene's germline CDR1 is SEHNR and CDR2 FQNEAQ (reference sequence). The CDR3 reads CASSFVTGWDEQYF. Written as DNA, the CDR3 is TGTGCCAGCAGCTTCGTCACAGGGTGGGACGAGCAGTACTTC.

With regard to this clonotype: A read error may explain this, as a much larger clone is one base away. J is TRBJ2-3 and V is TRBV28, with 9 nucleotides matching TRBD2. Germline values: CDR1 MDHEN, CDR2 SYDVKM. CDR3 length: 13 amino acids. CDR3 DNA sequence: TGTGCCAGCAGTCCCCGACTAGCGGATACGCGGTATTTT. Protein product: CASSPRLADTRYF. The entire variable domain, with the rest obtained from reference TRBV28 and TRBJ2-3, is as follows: DVKVTQSSRYLVKRTGEKVFLECVQDMDHENMFWYRQDPGLGLRLIYFSYDVKMKEKGDIPEGYSVSREKKERFSLILESASTNQTSMYLCASSPRLADTRYFGPGTRLTVL.

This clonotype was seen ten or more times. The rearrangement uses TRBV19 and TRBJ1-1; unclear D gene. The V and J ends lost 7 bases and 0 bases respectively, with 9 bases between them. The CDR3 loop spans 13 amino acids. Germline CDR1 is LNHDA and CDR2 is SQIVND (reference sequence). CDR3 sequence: CASTAPMNTEAFF. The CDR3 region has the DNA TGTGCCAGTACAGCCCCCATGAACACTGAAGCTTTCTTT.

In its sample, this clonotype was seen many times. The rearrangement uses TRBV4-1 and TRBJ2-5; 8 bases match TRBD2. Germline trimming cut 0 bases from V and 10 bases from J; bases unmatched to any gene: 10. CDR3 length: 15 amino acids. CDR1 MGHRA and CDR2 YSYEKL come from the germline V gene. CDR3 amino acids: CASSQDPGLVGNQYF. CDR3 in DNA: TGCGCCAGCAGCCAAGACCCGGGACTAGTAGGCAACCAGTACTTC.

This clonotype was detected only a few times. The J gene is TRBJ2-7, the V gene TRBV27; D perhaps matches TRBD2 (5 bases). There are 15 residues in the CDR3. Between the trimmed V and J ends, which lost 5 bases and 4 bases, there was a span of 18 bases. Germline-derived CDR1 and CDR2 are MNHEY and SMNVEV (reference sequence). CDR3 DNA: TGTGCCAGCAGTCCCGGGAAGAGTGACTGGTACGAGCAGTACTTC. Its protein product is CASSPGKSDWYEQYF.

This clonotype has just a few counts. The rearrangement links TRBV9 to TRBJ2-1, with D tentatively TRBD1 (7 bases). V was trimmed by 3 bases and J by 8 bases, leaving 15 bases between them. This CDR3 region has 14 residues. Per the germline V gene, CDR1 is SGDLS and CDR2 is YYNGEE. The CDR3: CASSATGVADEQFF. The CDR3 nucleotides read TGTGCCAGCAGCGCTACAGGGGTAGCGGATGAGCAGTTCTTC.

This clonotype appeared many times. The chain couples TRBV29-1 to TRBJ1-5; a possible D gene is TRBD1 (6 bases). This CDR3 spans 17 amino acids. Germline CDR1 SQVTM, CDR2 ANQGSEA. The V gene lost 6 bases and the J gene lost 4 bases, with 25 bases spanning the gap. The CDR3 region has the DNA TGCAGCGTCGCCCAGGTCGTGAGCCGGGACAAAAATCAGCCCCAGCATTTT. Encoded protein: CSVAQVVSRDKNQPQHF.

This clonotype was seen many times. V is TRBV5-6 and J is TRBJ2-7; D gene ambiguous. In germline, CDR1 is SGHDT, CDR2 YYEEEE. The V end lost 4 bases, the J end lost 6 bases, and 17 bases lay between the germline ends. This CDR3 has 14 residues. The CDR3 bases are TGTGCCAGCAGCCGTAGAGCGACACGGGTCGAGCAGTACTTC. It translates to CASSRRATRVEQYF.

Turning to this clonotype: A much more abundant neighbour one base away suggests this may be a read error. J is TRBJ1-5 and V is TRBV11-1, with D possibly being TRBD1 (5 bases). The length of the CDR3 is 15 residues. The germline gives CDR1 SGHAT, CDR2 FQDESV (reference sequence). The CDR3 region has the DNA TGTGCCGGCAGCCCTATGTTCAGGGCGGACCAGCCCCAGCATTTT. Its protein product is CAGSPMFRADQPQHF.

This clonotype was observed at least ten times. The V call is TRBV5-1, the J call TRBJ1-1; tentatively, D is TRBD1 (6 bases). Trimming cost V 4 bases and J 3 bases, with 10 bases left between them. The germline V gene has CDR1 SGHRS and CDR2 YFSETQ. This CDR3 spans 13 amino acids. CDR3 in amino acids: CASSLTGDTEAFF. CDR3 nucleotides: TGCGCCAGCAGCCTGACAGGAGACACTGAAGCTTTCTTT.

As DNA, the CDR3 is TGTGCCAGCCAAAGATTAGAGGGCCTTTCTTTAGAGCAGTTCTTC. It is translated as CASQRLEGLSLEQFF. The rearrangement joins TRBV7-9 to TRBJ2-1, with D possibly matching TRBD2 (5 bases). Germline loops: CDR1 SEHNR, CDR2 FQNEAQ (reference sequence). V shed 8 bases and J shed 10 bases, with 24 bases lying between them. CDR3 length: 15 amino acids.

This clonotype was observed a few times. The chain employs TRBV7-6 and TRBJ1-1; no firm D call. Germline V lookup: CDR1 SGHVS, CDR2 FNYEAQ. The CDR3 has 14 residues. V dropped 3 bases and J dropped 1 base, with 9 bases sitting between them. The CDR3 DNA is TGTGCCAGCAGCTTTTTGGACCAGAACACTGAAGCTTTCTTT. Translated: CASSFLDQNTEAFF.

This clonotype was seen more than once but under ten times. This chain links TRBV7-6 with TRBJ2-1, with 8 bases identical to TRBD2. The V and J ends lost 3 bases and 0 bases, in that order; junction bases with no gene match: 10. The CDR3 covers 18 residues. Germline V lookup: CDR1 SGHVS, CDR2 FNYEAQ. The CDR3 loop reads CASSFTFPGTSSYNEQFF. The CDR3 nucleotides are TGTGCCAGCAGCTTTACCTTCCCTGGGACTAGCTCCTACAATGAGCAGTTCTTC.

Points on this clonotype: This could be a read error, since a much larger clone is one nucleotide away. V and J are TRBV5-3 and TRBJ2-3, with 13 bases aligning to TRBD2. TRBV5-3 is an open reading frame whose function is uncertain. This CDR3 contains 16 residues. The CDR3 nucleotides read TGTGCCAGCAGCTATAGACTAGCGGGGGGCAGTGATACGCAGTATTTT. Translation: CASSYRLAGGSDTQYF.

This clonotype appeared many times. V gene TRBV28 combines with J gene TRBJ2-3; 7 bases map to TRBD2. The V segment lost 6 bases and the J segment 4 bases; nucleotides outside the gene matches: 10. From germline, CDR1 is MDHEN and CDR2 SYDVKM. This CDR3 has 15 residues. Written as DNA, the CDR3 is TGTGCCAGCAGCTTACGGGGACTACGGTCAGATACGCAGTATTTT. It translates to CASSLRGLRSDTQYF.

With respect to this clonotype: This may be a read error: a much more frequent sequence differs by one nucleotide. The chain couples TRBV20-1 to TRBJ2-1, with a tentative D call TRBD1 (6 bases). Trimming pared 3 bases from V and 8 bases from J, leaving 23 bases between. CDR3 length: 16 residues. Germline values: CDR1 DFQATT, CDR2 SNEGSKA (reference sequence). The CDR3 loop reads CSARGADITPMDEQFF. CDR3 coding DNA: TGCAGTGCTAGGGGGGCGGACATCACCCCTATGGATGAGCAGTTCTTC.

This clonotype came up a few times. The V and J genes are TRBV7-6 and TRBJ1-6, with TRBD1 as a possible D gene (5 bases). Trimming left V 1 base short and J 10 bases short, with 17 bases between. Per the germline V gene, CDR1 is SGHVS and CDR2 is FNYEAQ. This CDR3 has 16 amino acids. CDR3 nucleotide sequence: TGTGCCAGCAGCTTAGTATCCGGGGCCCACGACTCACCCCTCCACTTT. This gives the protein CASSLVSGAHDSPLHF.

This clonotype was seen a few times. CDR3 region: CASTEGQEISYEQYF. CDR3 DNA sequence: TGTGCCAGCACCGAAGGACAGGAGATATCCTACGAGCAGTACTTC. V gene TRBV12-3 or TRBV12-4 combines with J gene TRBJ2-7; TRBD1 matches 7 bases. V dropped 7 bases and J dropped 1; count of bases not matched to a gene: 10. The CDR3 extends over 15 amino acids.

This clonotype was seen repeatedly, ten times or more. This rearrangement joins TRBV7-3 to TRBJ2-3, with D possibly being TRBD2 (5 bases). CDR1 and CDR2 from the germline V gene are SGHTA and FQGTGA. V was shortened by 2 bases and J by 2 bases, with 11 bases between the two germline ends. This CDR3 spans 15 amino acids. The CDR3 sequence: CASSLAGGFTDTQYF. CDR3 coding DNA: TGTGCCAGCAGCTTAGCGGGCGGGTTCACAGATACGCAGTATTTT.

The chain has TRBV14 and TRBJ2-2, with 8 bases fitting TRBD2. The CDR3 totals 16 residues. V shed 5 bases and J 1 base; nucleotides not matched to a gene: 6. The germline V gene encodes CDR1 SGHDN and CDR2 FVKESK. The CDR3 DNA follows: TGTGCCAGCAGCTACGGACTAGCCTTGAACACCGGGGAGCTGTTTTTT. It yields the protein CASSYGLALNTGELFF.

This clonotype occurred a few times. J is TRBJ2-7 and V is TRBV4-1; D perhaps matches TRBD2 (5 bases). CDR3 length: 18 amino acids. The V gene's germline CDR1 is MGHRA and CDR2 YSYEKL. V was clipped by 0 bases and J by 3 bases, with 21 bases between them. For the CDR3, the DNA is TGCGCCAGCAGCCAAGAAAATGGGGAGTTAGAACCTTTCTACGAGCAGTACTTC. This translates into CASSQENGELEPFYEQYF.

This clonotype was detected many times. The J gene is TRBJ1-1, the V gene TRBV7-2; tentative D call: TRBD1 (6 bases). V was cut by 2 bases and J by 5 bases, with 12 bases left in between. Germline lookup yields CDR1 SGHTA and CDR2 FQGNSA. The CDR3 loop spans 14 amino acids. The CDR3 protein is CASSLTGLRTEAFF. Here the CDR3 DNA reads TGTGCCAGCAGCTTAACAGGGTTAAGGACTGAAGCTTTCTTT.